This TCR beta chain stems from a study of blood T cell repertoires in COVID-19. Background on the study: COVID-19 samples, acute and convalescent, were from the United States, Italy and Spain. In each case, the material was cDNA or gDNA derived from T cells, B-cell-depleted T cells, or PBMCs.

Source study methods: Cell counts per sample came from amplifying reference gene primers. Only in-frame clones appear in the TCRdb table, and some are missing; sequencing was by immunoSEQ multiplex PCR. V, J and clone size derive from that table, while D and trimming were established from the DNA sequence. The table has a few hundred thousand clones, 75% to 90% seen once. CDR3 length equals 16 residues. Unmatched junction bases numbered 6, after V lost 1 base and J lost 5 bases. CDR1 and CDR2 (germline): SGHDN, FVKESK. Specimen: peripheral blood. The receptor was derived from a woman aged 40 to 50 who had recovered from COVID-19. The chain is built from TRBV14 and TRBJ2-1; 9 bases line up with TRBD1. In DNA, the CDR3 is TGTGCCAGCAGCCAAGTGGGGACAGGGAGACACAATGAGCAGTTCTTC. It encodes CASSQVGTGRHNEQFF.